The 30 T cell receptor beta chains below were found in one sample sequenced in a study of blood T cell repertoires in COVID-19. Profiling relied on immunoSEQ multiplex PCR, and the TCRdb table lists in-frame clones only, not all of them. The table shows under 150,000 clones, with 80% to 90% occurring only once. Sequenced input: peripheral blood. These receptor sequences come from a human donor with acute or convalescent COVID-19. The donor label of this sample is uncertain.

The table lists this clone with a few counts. The chain couples TRBV2 to TRBJ1-2, with 7 bases fitting TRBD1. Germline CDR1 is SNHLY and CDR2 is FYNNEI. The CDR3 covers 15 residues. V shed 6 bases and J 6 bases; nucleotides not matched to a gene: 13. The CDR3 DNA follows: TGTGCCAGCAGGAGGGCCGGACAGGCATGGGATGGCTACACCTTC. Protein: CASRRAGQAWDGYTF.

The chain recombines TRBV7-8 with TRBJ1-1, with 9 bases aligning to TRBD1. The CDR3 is 15 residues long. V dropped 4 bases and J dropped 4; count of bases not matched to a gene: 7. The germline V gene encodes CDR1 SGHVS and CDR2 FQNEAQ. DNA of the CDR3: TGTGCCAGCAGCTACTACAAACAGGGGGCCACTGAAGCTTTCTTT. It encodes CASSYYKQGATEAFF. The full variable domain, with the rest looked up from reference TRBV7-8 and TRBJ1-1, is GAGVSQSPRYKVAKRGQDVALRCDPISGHVSLFWYQQALGQGPEFLTYFQNEAQLDKSGLPSDRFFAERPEGSVSTLKIQRTQQEDSAVYLCASSYYKQGATEAFFGQGTRLTVV.

The V gene is TRBV5-6, the J gene TRBJ2-3; 12 bases agree with TRBD2. The J segment lost 0 bases and the V segment lost 4 bases, leaving 9 bases of the junction unmatched. Germline CDR1 reads SGHDT; CDR2 reads YYEEEE. This CDR3 has 18 residues. The CDR3 DNA reads TGTGCCAGCAGCCATCGGACTAGCGGGGATGCAAGCACAGATACGCAGTATTTT. Translating gives CASSHRTSGDASTDTQYF.

This clone was picked up a small number of times. The chain joins TRBV5-6 to TRBJ1-2; D unclear. This CDR3 spans 13 amino acids. Trimming stripped 5 bases from V and 0 bases from J, with 8 bases between. CDR1 is SGHDT and CDR2 is YYEEEE in the germline V gene. CDR3 residues: CASRRETNYGYTF. As DNA, the CDR3 is TGTGCCAGCAGGAGGGAAACTAACTATGGCTACACCTTC.

The table lists this clone with a count of one. This sequence joins TRBV25-1 and TRBJ1-6, with D possibly TRBD1 on 6 matching bases. CDR1 is MGHDK, CDR2 SYGVNS, per germline. The CDR3 spans 13 residues. Trimming removed 6 bases from V and 7 bases from J, with 10 bases in between. Written as DNA, the CDR3 is TGTGCCAGCAGGGACAGATGGAATTCACCCCTCCACTTT. Amino acids: CASRDRWNSPLHF.

The chain couples TRBV5-6 to TRBJ1-4, with TRBD1 matching 10 bases. This CDR3 has 14 amino acids. The junction had 6 bases not matched to a gene; V was cut back by 5 bases and J by 8 bases. Germline V gene sequence: CDR1 SGHDT, CDR2 YYEEEE. For the CDR3, the DNA is TGTGCCAGCAGGAAGACAGGGGGCGACGAAAAACTGTTTTTT. Translating it yields CASRKTGGDEKLFF.

The rearrangement uses TRBV2 and TRBJ2-3, with 16 bases aligning to TRBD2. Germline V CDR1 and CDR2: SNHLY, FYNNEI. The ends lost 9 bases at V and 5 bases at J; junction bases unmatched: 5. There are 15 residues in the CDR3. The CDR3 sequence is CASGTSGGAGDTQYF. As DNA, the CDR3 is TGTGCCAGTGGGACTAGCGGGGGGGCAGGAGATACGCAGTATTTT. Variable domain in full (rest from reference TRBV2 and TRBJ2-3): EPEVTQTPSHQVTQMGQEVILRCVPISNHLYFYWYRQILGQKVEFLVSFYNNEISEKSEIFDDQFSVERPDGSNFTLKIRSTKLEDSAMYFCASGTSGGAGDTQYFGPGTRLTVL.

V is TRBV9 and J is TRBJ1-2, with D maybe TRBD1 (6 bases). Germline CDR1 is SGDLS and CDR2 is YYNGEE. Trimming removed 0 bases from V and 6 bases from J, with 12 bases in between. The CDR3 length is 14 residues. The CDR3 nucleotides are TGTGCCAGCAGCGTAGGCGAGGGGGGGCATGGCTACACCTTC. Protein: CASSVGEGGHGYTF.

Notes on this clone: At one end, the junction sequence differs from germline, possibly due to a read error. The rearrangement links TRBV6-1 to TRBJ1-5; D is unclear. This CDR3 is built from 14 residues. Germline CDR1 MNHNS, CDR2 SASEGT. The CDR3 spells CASSEAGSNQPQHF. CDR3 bases: TGTGCCAGCAGTGAAGCGGGTAGCAATCAGCCCCAGCATTTC.

This chain links TRBV2 with TRBJ2-1; D may be TRBD1 (5 bases). There are 14 residues in the CDR3. Germline CDR1 SNHLY, CDR2 FYNNEI. V lost 1 base, J lost 4 bases, and 8 bases lay in between. CDR3 protein: CASSEDYRYNEQFF. The CDR3 DNA follows: TGTGCCAGCAGTGAAGACTACAGGTACAATGAGCAGTTCTTC.

CDR3: CAMVGGAGGYTF. Written as DNA, the CDR3 is TGTGCCATGGTAGGGGGCGCAGGGGGCTACACCTTC. The rearrangement uses TRBV2 and TRBJ1-2, with 7 bases matching TRBD1. The length of the CDR3 is 12 residues. V lost 10 bases and J lost 8; bases outside the gene matches: 10. Germline assignment: CDR1 SNHLY and CDR2 FYNNEI.

The chain joins TRBV2 to TRBJ2-7; perhaps TRBD2 as D (7 bases). CDR3 size: 15 residues. Germline CDR1 is SNHLY and CDR2 is FYNNEI. Trimming cost V 4 bases and J 3 bases, with 16 bases left between them. CDR3 sequence (DNA): TGTGCCAGCAGTGGAAACGGGGGGCATCTCTACGAGCAGTACTTC. Translation gives CASSGNGGHLYEQYF.

The chain couples TRBV6-4 to TRBJ1-1; 9 positions agree with TRBD1. The germline gives CDR1 MRHNA, CDR2 SNTAGT. V was clipped by 6 bases and J by 4 bases; unmatched bases: 9. The CDR3 covers 15 residues. The CDR3 DNA sequence: TGTGCCAGCAGCCCACGGATGACAGGGGGCACTGAAGCTTTCTTT. It encodes CASSPRMTGGTEAFF.

The sample holds one count of this clone. The chain is built from TRBV6-1 and TRBJ2-5; D remains unclear. V was cut by 3 bases and J by 5 bases, with 10 bases left in between. The CDR3 loop spans 13 amino acids. Per germline, CDR1 MNHNS and CDR2 SASEGT. The CDR3 coding sequence is TGTGCCAGCAGTGAGAGCGCCCGCGAGACCCAGTACTTC. Its protein product is CASSESARETQYF.

The chain carries TRBV9 and TRBJ1-2; 8 nucleotides agree with TRBD1. The trim removed 0 bases at V and 6 bases at J, leaving 7 bases unmatched. The CDR3 totals 15 residues. From germline, CDR1 is SGDLS and CDR2 YYNGEE. CDR3 DNA sequence: TGTGCCAGCAGCGTAGGGACAGGGTTGAGGGATGGCTACACCTTC. Protein product: CASSVGTGLRDGYTF.

The CDR3 here is CASRQDSSYGYTF. CDR3 bases: TGTGCCAGCAGACAGGACAGTAGCTATGGCTACACCTTC. The genes are TRBV7-9 and TRBJ1-2; tentatively, D is TRBD1 (6 bases). This CDR3 is built from 13 residues. Trimming pared 6 bases from V and 4 bases from J, leaving 12 bases between. The germline V gene has CDR1 SEHNR and CDR2 FQNEAQ (reference sequence).

V gene TRBV19 combines with J gene TRBJ1-5; 7 bases map to TRBD1. Germline CDR1 is LNHDA and CDR2 is SQIVND (reference sequence). The V gene end was trimmed by 7 bases and the J gene end by 0 bases; junction bases not matched to a gene: 9. This CDR3 contains 16 residues. CDR3 sequence (DNA): TGTGCCAGTACGTACAGGGGTGAGTATAGCAATCAGCCCCAGCATTTT. Encoded protein: CASTYRGEYSNQPQHF.

The chain is built from TRBV7-6 and TRBJ1-2, with D unclear. Germline loops: CDR1 SGHVS, CDR2 FNYEAQ. This CDR3 has 15 residues. V was shortened by 2 bases and J by 4 bases, with 14 bases between the two germline ends. CDR3: CASSLLSEGSYGYTF. DNA of the CDR3: TGTGCCAGCAGCTTACTCTCTGAGGGAAGCTATGGCTACACCTTC. Full variable domain (rest looked up from reference TRBV7-6 and TRBJ1-2): GAGVSQSPRYKVTKRGQDVALRCDPISGHVSLYWYRQALGQGPEFLTYFNYEAQQDKSGLPNDRFSAERPEGSISTLTIQRTEQRDSAMYRCASSLLSEGSYGYTFGSGTRLTVV.

V is TRBV9 and J is TRBJ1-6, with D possibly TRBD1 on 6 matching bases. V lost 6 bases and J 7 bases, leaving 8 bases between the germline ends. The length of the CDR3 is 12 residues. Germline V lookup: CDR1 SGDLS, CDR2 YYNGEE. CDR3 sequence reads: CASNRANSPLHF. As DNA, the CDR3 is TGTGCCAGCAACAGGGCGAATTCACCCCTCCACTTT.

The rearrangement uses TRBV5-4 and TRBJ2-3; 8 bases fit TRBD2. Germline trimming cut 1 base from V and 3 bases from J; bases unmatched to any gene: 4. Germline V gene data show CDR1 as SGHNT and CDR2 as YYREEE (reference sequence). There are 15 residues in the CDR3. The CDR3: CASSLFGGATDTQYF. The CDR3 region has the DNA TGTGCCAGCAGCTTGTTCGGGGGGGCGACAGATACGCAGTATTTT.

This clone was found many times. The CDR3 loop reads CASSYAGIHGYTF. The DNA for the CDR3 is TGTGCCAGCAGTTACGCAGGGATCCATGGCTACACCTTC. The chain couples TRBV6-5 to TRBJ1-2; D may be TRBD1 (5 bases). Germline CDR1 is MNHEY and CDR2 is SVGAGI. V was clipped by 2 bases and J by 6 bases, with 10 bases between them. There are 13 residues in the CDR3.

The chain has TRBV5-5 and TRBJ1-6, with 10 bases aligning to TRBD1. The length of the CDR3 is 16 residues. Germline V gives CDR1 SGHKS, CDR2 YYEKEE (reference sequence). The ends lost 3 bases at V and 12 bases at J; junction bases unmatched: 12. In DNA form, the CDR3 reads TGTGCCAGCAGCTCTCCCACGGGACAGGGGCGGGGACCCCTCCACTTT. Protein product: CASSSPTGQGRGPLHF.

This clone was seen a few times. The junction does not match germline at one end; this may be a read error. The chain couples TRBV27 to TRBJ2-7; TRBD1 agrees at 10 bases. The CDR3 totals 14 residues. Looked up from germline, CDR1 is MNHEY and CDR2 is SMNVEV (reference sequence). CDR3 DNA: TGTGCTAGCAAGAGGGACAGGGGCACCTACGAGCAGTACTTC. Amino acid sequence: CASKRDRGTYEQYF.

CDR3 amino acids: CASSPHPGTGELFF. The CDR3 DNA is TGTGCCAGCAGTCCACATCCAGGGACCGGGGAGCTGTTTTTT. This chain joins TRBV5-8 and TRBJ2-2, with a possible D match to TRBD1 (5 bases). Germline CDR1 is SGHTS and CDR2 is YDEGEE. The CDR3 sequence is 14 residues long. The V end was cut by 5 bases, the J end by 5 bases, with 13 bases between.

This sequence joins TRBV6-5 and TRBJ1-1, with D hard to call. Germline lookup yields CDR1 MNHEY and CDR2 SVGAGI. Trimming took off 6 bases at V and 1 base at J, with 6 bases between the two ends. The CDR3 is 12 amino acids. The CDR3 spells CASSYQNTEAFF. The CDR3 coding sequence is TGTGCCAGCAGCTACCAGAACACTGAAGCTTTCTTT.

The chain is built from TRBV19 and TRBJ2-1; unclear D gene. With 5 bases removed from V and 7 bases from J, the gap between germline ends came to 9 bases. This CDR3 is 12 amino acids long. Germline V gives CDR1 LNHDA, CDR2 SQIVND (reference sequence). CDR3 residues: CASSVTWNEQFF. The CDR3 bases are TGTGCCAGTAGTGTGACTTGGAATGAGCAGTTCTTC.

V gene TRBV5-5 combines with J gene TRBJ1-1; a possible D gene is TRBD1 (6 bases). Germline values: CDR1 SGHKS, CDR2 YYEKEE (reference sequence). There are 12 residues in the CDR3. V dropped 2 bases and J dropped 6 bases, with 8 bases sitting between them. The CDR3 DNA reads TGTGCCAGCAGCTTTACAGGGCCTGAAGCTTTCTTT. It specifies CASSFTGPEAFF.

The gene calls are TRBV19 and TRBJ1-2; 8 nucleotides match TRBD1. The CDR3 has 14 amino acids. V shed 6 bases, J shed 3 bases, and the junction held 6 bases outside the gene matches. Per germline, CDR1 LNHDA and CDR2 SQIVND (reference sequence). The CDR3 DNA sequence: TGTGCCAGTAGACCGACGACAGGGGACTATGGCTACACCTTC. Translated, it gives CASRPTTGDYGYTF.

The chain carries TRBV2 and TRBJ2-7; perhaps TRBD1 as D (6 bases). The CDR3 contains 16 residues. CDR1 and CDR2 from the germline V gene are SNHLY and FYNNEI. With 5 bases removed from V and 4 bases from J, the gap between germline ends came to 21 bases. In nucleotides, the CDR3 is TGTGCCAGCAGTCTACTAACCCAGGGGAATCCTTACGAGCAGTACTTC. It specifies CASSLLTQGNPYEQYF. The full variable domain, with the rest looked up from reference TRBV2 and TRBJ2-7, is EPEVTQTPSHQVTQMGQEVILRCVPISNHLYFYWYRQILGQKVEFLVSFYNNEISEKSEIFDDQFSVERPDGSNFTLKIRSTKLEDSAMYFCASSLLTQGNPYEQYFGPGTRLTVT.

The chain couples TRBV19 to TRBJ1-5; a weak D match, TRBD1 (5 bases). Trimming took 2 bases from V and 2 from J, leaving 10 bases between them. CDR1 is LNHDA and CDR2 is SQIVND in the germline V gene (reference sequence). The CDR3 covers 15 residues. CDR3 nucleotide sequence: TGTGCCAGTAGTATAAGTCCGGGGGGCAATCAGCCCCAGCATTTT. Translating it yields CASSISPGGNQPQHF.